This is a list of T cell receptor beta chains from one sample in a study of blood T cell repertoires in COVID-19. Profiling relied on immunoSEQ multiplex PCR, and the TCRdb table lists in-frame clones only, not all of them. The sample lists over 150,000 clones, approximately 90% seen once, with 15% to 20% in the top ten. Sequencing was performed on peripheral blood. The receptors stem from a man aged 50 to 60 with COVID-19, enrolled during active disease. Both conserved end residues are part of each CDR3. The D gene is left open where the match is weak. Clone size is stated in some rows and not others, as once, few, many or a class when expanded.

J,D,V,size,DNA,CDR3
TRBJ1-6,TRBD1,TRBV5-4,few,TGTGCCAGCAGCTTGGGAGGTGTAGGGGGCACACCCCTCCACTTT,CASSLGGVGGTPLHF
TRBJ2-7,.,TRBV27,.,TGTGCCAGCAGTTCTCTAGGGGCCGCCTCCTACGAGCAGTACTTC,CASSSLGAASYEQYF
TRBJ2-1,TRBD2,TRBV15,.,TGTGCCACCAGCAGAGATTTCTTGGGACTACCCTACAATGAGCAGTTCTTC,CATSRDFLGLPYNEQFF
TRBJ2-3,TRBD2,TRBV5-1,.,TGCGCCAGCAGCTTGGATTGGCCTAGCGGGACAGATACGCAGTATTTT,CASSLDWPSGTDTQYF
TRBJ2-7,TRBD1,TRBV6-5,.,TGTGCCAGCAGGGGTACAGGGGCGGGCGAGCAGTACTTC,CASRGTGAGEQYF
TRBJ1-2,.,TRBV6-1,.,TGTGCCAGCAGTGAAGGGCAGGCCCTCTATGGCTACACCTTC,CASSEGQALYGYTF
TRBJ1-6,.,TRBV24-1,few,TGTGCCACCATTCCCTCCCCGGCGGAGGGCAATAATTCACCCCTCCACTTT,CATIPSPAEGNNSPLHF
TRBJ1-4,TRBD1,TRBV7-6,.,TGTGCCAGCAGCTCACAACCGGGACAGGGGGCAGGGGGAAATGAAAAACTGTTTTTT,CASSSQPGQGAGGNEKLFF
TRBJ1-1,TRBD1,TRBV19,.,TGTGCCAGTAAAAGGGCAGGGGGCTTAACTGAAGCTTTCTTT,CASKRAGGLTEAFF
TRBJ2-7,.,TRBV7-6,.,TGTGCCAGCAGCCTCACAGGGCCTCCTGTTTACGAGCAGTACTTC,CASSLTGPPVYEQYF
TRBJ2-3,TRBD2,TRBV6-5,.,TGTGCCAGCAGGGGACTAGCGGGTCTAGATACGCAGTATTTT,CASRGLAGLDTQYF
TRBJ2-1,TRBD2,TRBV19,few,TGTGCCAGTAGTCGGCTAAGGCGGGAGGGAAATGAGCAGTTCTTC,CASSRLRREGNEQFF
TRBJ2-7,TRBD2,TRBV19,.,TGTGCCAGTAGTATAGGTGGCAGGGGACTAGCGGGAGGGCCCCGCGAGCAGTACTTC,CASSIGGRGLAGGPREQYF
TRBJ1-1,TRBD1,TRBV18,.,TGTGCCAGCTCACCACAGGGGGCGGACGGGACTGAAGCTTTCTTT,CASSPQGADGTEAFF
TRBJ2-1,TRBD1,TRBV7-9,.,TGTGCCAGCAGCTCCCCTCGGGTCCGGGACAGGGGGAGGGATGAGCAGTTCTTC,CASSSPRVRDRGRDEQFF